One and the same sample provided the 29 T cell receptor beta chains below, sequenced in a study of T-cell memory formation after mild COVID-19. MiXCR, run by TCRdb on the 5' RACE reads, gives a single entry per CDR3 protein. The data show over 350,000 distinct CDR3 sequences, roughly 15% seen once. Sequencing was done on a sample of PBMCs or a T cell subset sorted from them (not recorded which). The receptors here all came from a man younger than 30 who had mild COVID-19 (a few samples of this study predate the infection). Cell type and time point are not known.

The rearrangement links TRBV7-6 to TRBJ1-2, with D perhaps matching TRBD1 (6 bases). With 5 bases removed from V and 7 bases from J, the gap between germline ends came to 14 bases. The CDR3 loop spans 13 amino acids. Germline lookup yields CDR1 SGHVS and CDR2 FNYEAQ. CDR3 sequence reads: CASSGEMGAGYTF. In DNA form, the CDR3 reads TGTGCCAGCAGCGGAGAGATGGGGGCTGGCTACACCTTC.

The V call is TRBV3-1, the J call TRBJ2-7; D not resolved. CDR3 length equals 14 residues. From germline, CDR1 is LGHDT and CDR2 YNNKEL (reference sequence). Trimming took 4 bases from V and 1 from J, leaving 11 bases between them. The CDR3 region is CASSPVEVSYEQYV. For the CDR3, the DNA is TGTGCCAGCAGCCCTGTCGAGGTATCCTACGAGCAGTACGTC.

This clonotype showed up many times. This chain links TRBV27 with TRBJ2-7, with no clear D. V lost 5 bases to trimming and J lost 4 bases, with 6 bases between them. Looked up from germline, CDR1 is MNHEY and CDR2 is SMNVEV (reference sequence). The CDR3 spans 11 residues. The CDR3 DNA reads TGTGCCAGCAGTGCAAAGTACGAGCAGTACTTC. This sequence encodes CASSAKYEQYF.

The chain employs TRBV20-1 and TRBJ2-5; 9 bases agree with TRBD1. Germline-derived CDR1 and CDR2 are DFQATT and SNEGSKA (reference sequence). The trim removed 1 base at V and 4 bases at J, leaving 4 bases unmatched. This CDR3 is 14 amino acids long. CDR3 in amino acids: CSARGGQGLETQYF. The CDR3 DNA sequence: TGCAGTGCTAGAGGGGGACAGGGACTAGAGACCCAGTACTTC.

V gene TRBV6-6 combines with J gene TRBJ2-3; the D is unclear. CDR1 and CDR2 (germline): MNHNY, SVGAGI (reference sequence). V gave up 2 bases and J gave up 0 bases, with 15 bases separating them. The CDR3 has 17 amino acids. CDR3: CASSYEPISLSTDTQYF. CDR3 sequence (DNA): TGTGCCAGCAGTTACGAACCAATCAGCCTGAGCACAGATACGCAGTATTTT.

This clonotype came up a few times. The J gene is TRBJ2-3, the V gene TRBV24-1; 8 nucleotides line up with TRBD2. This CDR3 has 17 amino acids. V lost 4 bases and J lost 2; bases outside the gene matches: 10. Germline V CDR1 and CDR2: KGHDR, SFDVKD. The CDR3 here is CATSESGSGAYTDTQYF. The CDR3 bases are TGTGCCACCAGTGAATCCGGTAGCGGGGCATACACAGATACGCAGTATTTT.

This clonotype was counted once. The chain recombines TRBV15 with TRBJ2-2; 7 bases fit TRBD2. The CDR3 spans 17 residues. V shed 1 base, J shed 0 bases, and the junction held 5 bases outside the gene matches. The germline CDR1 and CDR2 sequences are LNHNV and YYDKDF (reference sequence). Written as DNA, the CDR3 is TGTGCCACCAGCAGAGGTCTTGCGGGGGCGAACACCGGGGAGCTGTTTTTT. Its translation: CATSRGLAGANTGELFF.

This chain joins TRBV7-9 and TRBJ2-6; 7 nucleotides agree with TRBD2. The CDR3 contains 12 residues. Germline values: CDR1 SEHNR, CDR2 FQNEAQ (reference sequence). J lost 13 bases, V lost 4 bases, and 4 bases had no gene match. CDR3 amino acids: CASSSRAGVLTF. In DNA, the CDR3 is TGTGCCAGCAGCTCCCGAGCGGGGGTCCTGACTTTC.

This clonotype was seen many times. The V and J genes are TRBV10-3 and TRBJ2-1; TRBD2 matches at 8 bases. This CDR3 contains 16 residues. J gave up 0 bases and V 3 bases, and 4 bases lay outside the gene matches. The germline V gene has CDR1 ENHRY and CDR2 SYGVKD. This CDR3 reads CAISDRAGGSYNEQFF. The CDR3 coding sequence is TGTGCCATCAGTGACCGGGCGGGGGGCTCCTACAATGAGCAGTTCTTC.

This chain's CDR3 is CASSQDRWFLGEETQYF. CDR3 sequence (DNA): TGCGCCAGCAGCCAAGATCGTTGGTTTTTGGGGGAAGAGACCCAGTACTTC. The chain is built from TRBV4-1 and TRBJ2-5; D might be TRBD1 or TRBD2, each matching 5 bases. This CDR3 comprises 17 residues. Germline CDR1 and CDR2: MGHRA and YSYEKL. The V end was cut by 0 bases, the J end by 3 bases, with 17 bases between.

V gene TRBV12-3 or TRBV12-4 combines with J gene TRBJ2-1, with 12 nucleotides matching TRBD2. The ends lost 1 base at V and 8 bases at J; junction bases unmatched: 6. The CDR3 has 16 amino acids. The CDR3: CASSLGLAGAMHEQFF. The CDR3 DNA reads as TGTGCCAGCAGTTTAGGACTAGCGGGGGCCATGCATGAGCAGTTCTTC.

The chain links TRBV6-5 to TRBJ2-7, with TRBD1 as a possible D gene (5 bases). Trimming shortened V by 2 bases and J by 2 bases, and 7 bases separated the two germline ends. The germline V gene has CDR1 MNHEY and CDR2 SVGAGI. The length of the CDR3 is 13 residues. This CDR3 reads CASSYRGPYEQYF. The CDR3 DNA is TGTGCCAGCAGTTACAGGGGTCCCTACGAGCAGTACTTC.

The chain combines TRBV9 with TRBJ2-7, with D perhaps TRBD1 (6 bases). The CDR3 sequence is 15 residues long. Trimming shortened V by 0 bases and J by 2 bases, and 12 bases separated the two germline ends. Germline lookup yields CDR1 SGDLS and CDR2 YYNGEE. CDR3 residues: CASSVGGGQAYEQYF. For the CDR3, the DNA is TGTGCCAGCAGCGTAGGTGGGGGCCAGGCCTACGAGCAGTACTTC.

This clonotype occurred a few times. The rearrangement links TRBV12-3 or TRBV12-4 to TRBJ1-1; the D gene is possibly TRBD1 (5 bases). The CDR3 has 13 amino acids. The V and J ends lost 1 base and 6 bases respectively, with 9 bases between them. The CDR3 nucleotides are TGTGCCAGCAGTTTAGGGGGCTTTGCTGAAGCTTTCTTT. It yields the protein CASSLGGFAEAFF.

The V call is TRBV30, the J call TRBJ1-4; D is unresolved. Trimming shortened V by 0 bases and J by 5 bases, and 7 bases separated the two germline ends. This CDR3 has 13 residues. Germline V gene sequence: CDR1 GTSNPN, CDR2 SVGIG (reference sequence). The CDR3 here is CAWSVPWNEKLFF. CDR3 nucleotides: TGTGCCTGGAGTGTACCGTGGAATGAAAAACTGTTTTTT.

The rearrangement uses TRBV7-2 and TRBJ2-5, with 10 bases matching TRBD2. Germline lookup yields CDR1 SGHTA and CDR2 FQGNSA. This CDR3 has 15 amino acids. V lost 9 bases and J lost 1; bases outside the gene matches: 8. The CDR3: CARSRSGGTQETQYF. In DNA form, the CDR3 reads TGTGCCAGAAGCCGTAGCGGGGGGACCCAAGAGACCCAGTACTTC.

This chain uses TRBV20-1 with TRBJ2-2, with D possibly matching TRBD2 (5 bases). Germline V gene lookup returns CDR1 DFQATT and CDR2 SNEGSKA (reference sequence). V was clipped by 6 bases and J by 2 bases, with 13 bases between them. This CDR3 comprises 14 residues. CDR3 DNA: TGCAGTGCCATCCGTTCGGGAAACACCGGGGAGCTGTTTTTT. It codes for CSAIRSGNTGELFF.

The table lists this clonotype with a few counts. The chain employs TRBV6-5 and TRBJ1-6; D is uncertain. CDR3 length equals 17 residues. Germline V gene data show CDR1 as MNHEY and CDR2 as SVGAGI. V was shortened by 0 bases and J by 9 bases, with 18 bases between the two germline ends. The CDR3 here is CASSYSNPTWAGSPLHF. In DNA, the CDR3 is TGTGCCAGCAGTTACTCGAACCCAACGTGGGCTGGTTCACCCCTCCACTTT.

Only a few counts were recorded for this clonotype. The chain couples TRBV6-2 or TRBV6-3 to TRBJ2-1; D not resolved. Germline values: CDR1 MNHEY, CDR2 SVGEGT. This CDR3 is built from 12 residues. V lost 0 bases and J 8 bases, leaving 5 bases between the germline ends. The CDR3, as DNA: TGTGCCAGCAGTTACTCGATAGATGAGCAGTTCTTC. Translation: CASSYSIDEQFF.

This clonotype has only a few counts. V and J are TRBV20-1 and TRBJ1-1, with D unclear. V was clipped by 5 bases and J by 1 base, with 5 bases between them. CDR3 length: 11 amino acids. CDR1 is DFQATT, CDR2 SNEGSKA, per germline (reference sequence). In DNA form, the CDR3 reads TGCAGTGCTGTGGAGAACACTGAAGCTTTCTTT. This gives the protein CSAVENTEAFF.

The gene calls are TRBV11-2 and TRBJ2-5; D unclear. Per the germline V gene, CDR1 is SGHAT and CDR2 is FQNNGV. The CDR3 spans 14 residues. V dropped 1 base and J dropped 5 bases, with 11 bases sitting between them. CDR3 bases: TGTGCCAGCAGCTTAGGGTCCTTAGGGGAGACCCAGTACTTC. Translating it yields CASSLGSLGETQYF.

This chain joins TRBV7-9 and TRBJ2-4; tentative D call: TRBD2 (6 bases). The CDR3 runs to 15 residues. The V gene's germline CDR1 is SEHNR and CDR2 FQNEAQ (reference sequence). V lost 5 bases to trimming and J lost 0 bases, with 11 bases between them. CDR3 sequence: CASSLGEAAKNIQYF. As DNA, the CDR3 is TGTGCCAGCAGCCTGGGGGAGGCAGCCAAAAACATTCAGTACTTC.

V gene TRBV5-5 combines with J gene TRBJ1-5; no definite D call. The length of the CDR3 is 15 residues. V lost 1 base, J lost 0 bases, and 8 bases lay in between. In germline, CDR1 is SGHKS, CDR2 YYEKEE (reference sequence). The CDR3 region is CASSLLSYSNQPQHF. CDR3 nucleotide sequence: TGTGCCAGCAGCTTGTTGAGTTATAGCAATCAGCCCCAGCATTTT. The complete variable domain, with remaining parts taken from reference TRBV5-5 and TRBJ1-5, reads DAGVTQSPTHLIKTRGQQVTLRCSPISGHKSVSWYQQVLGQGPQFIFQYYEKEERGRGNFPDRFSARQFPNYSSELNVNALLLGDSALYLCASSLLSYSNQPQHFGDGTRLSIL.

The chain employs TRBV12-3 or TRBV12-4 and TRBJ2-2; 9 bases are a match to TRBD1. Trimming took 6 bases from V and 3 from J; bases not matched to a gene: 8. This CDR3 is built from 16 residues. CDR3 nucleotide sequence: TGTGCCAGCAGCGTTGGACAGGGGATATACACCGGGGAGCTGTTTTTT. Amino acids: CASSVGQGIYTGELFF.

This chain joins TRBV29-1 and TRBJ1-2, with no clear D. The CDR3 runs 12 residues. Trimming cost V 2 bases and J 4 bases, with 8 bases left between them. Germline CDR1 SQVTM, CDR2 ANQGSEA. The CDR3 sequence: CSVEPPSYGYTF. The CDR3 DNA reads TGCAGCGTTGAACCCCCATCCTATGGCTACACCTTC.

This chain uses TRBV29-1 with TRBJ2-5, with 7 nucleotides matching TRBD1. This CDR3 contains 11 residues. V dropped 5 bases and J dropped 4; count of bases not matched to a gene: 1. The V gene's germline CDR1 is SQVTM and CDR2 ANQGSEA. The CDR3 DNA reads TGCAGCGTTCGACAGGGAGAGACCCAGTACTTC. Protein: CSVRQGETQYF.

The rearrangement joins TRBV27 to TRBJ2-1, with a tentative D call TRBD2 (5 bases). The V and J ends lost 7 bases and 0 bases respectively, with 13 bases between them. This CDR3 region has 15 residues. In germline, CDR1 is MNHEY, CDR2 SMNVEV (reference sequence). The CDR3 sequence: CASTGTGYSYNEQFF. The CDR3 nucleotides read TGTGCCAGCACGGGAACGGGTTACTCCTACAATGAGCAGTTCTTC.

This clonotype has more than one count but fewer than ten. V usage is TRBV11-2 and J usage is TRBJ2-1; TRBD2 aligns across 7 bases. The J segment lost 6 bases and the V segment lost 5 bases, leaving 10 bases of the junction unmatched. Germline CDR1 and CDR2: SGHAT and FQNNGV. The CDR3 length is 15 residues. The CDR3 bases are TGTGCCAGCAGCCGAAACTCGGGGGGAATCAATGAGCAGTTCTTC. Translating gives CASSRNSGGINEQFF. Complete variable domain (other parts from reference TRBV11-2 and TRBJ2-1): EAGVAQSPRYKIIEKRQSVAFWCNPISGHATLYWYQQILGQGPKLLIQFQNNGVVDDSQLPKDRFSAERLKGVDSTLKIQPAKLEDSAVYLCASSRNSGGINEQFFGPGTRLTVL.

There are a few counts of this clonotype. This chain links TRBV4-3 with TRBJ1-2, with unresolved D. The germline CDR1 and CDR2 sequences are LGHNA and YSLEER. Between the trimmed V and J ends, which lost 1 base and 8 bases, there was a span of 14 bases. The CDR3 has 14 amino acids. CDR3 amino acids: CASSQVQPGGGYTF. In DNA, the CDR3 is TGCGCCAGCAGCCAAGTTCAACCCGGTGGCGGCTACACCTTC.